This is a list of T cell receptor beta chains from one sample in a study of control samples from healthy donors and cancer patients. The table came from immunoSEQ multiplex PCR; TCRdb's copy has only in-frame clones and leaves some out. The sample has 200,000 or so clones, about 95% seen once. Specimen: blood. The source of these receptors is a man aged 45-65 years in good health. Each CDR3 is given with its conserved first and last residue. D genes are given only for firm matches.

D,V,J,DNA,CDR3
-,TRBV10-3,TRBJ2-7,TGTGCCATCTCGTCTGGTAGGGGAGGTTCCTACGAGCAGTACTTC,CAISSGRGGSYEQYF
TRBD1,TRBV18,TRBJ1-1,TGTGCCAGCTCTCCAGGGGGAGTGAGCACTGAAGCTTTCTTT,CASSPGGVSTEAFF
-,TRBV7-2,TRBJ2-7,TGTGCCAGCAGCTTCCTCGGTGGCAGCTCCTACGAGCAGTACTTC,CASSFLGGSSYEQYF
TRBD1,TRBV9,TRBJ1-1,TGTGCCAGCAGCGTAGCTACGGACAGGGTGGCTGAAGCTTTCTTT,CASSVATDRVAEAFF
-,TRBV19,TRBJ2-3,TGTGCCAGTAGACCGAGCGGGCCCGCTAGCACAGATACGCAGTATTTT,CASRPSGPASTDTQYF
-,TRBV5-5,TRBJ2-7,TGTGCCAGCAGCTTGGAGCAGGGGTTGTACGAGCAGTACTTC,CASSLEQGLYEQYF
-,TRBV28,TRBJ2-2,TGTGCCAGCAGTGCCTACAGGGATACCGGGGAGCTGTTTTTT,CASSAYRDTGELFF
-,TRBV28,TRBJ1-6,TGTGCCAGCAGTTTAGGGGGTGGAGGGCGAAATTCACCCCTCCACTTT,CASSLGGGGRNSPLHF
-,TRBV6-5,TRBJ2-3,TGTGCCAGTCACGGCGCGGGGATCACAGATACGCAGTATTTT,CASHGAGITDTQYF
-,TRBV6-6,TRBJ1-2,TGTGCCAGCAGCAAGGACATGGACTATGGCTACACCTTC,CASSKDMDYGYTF
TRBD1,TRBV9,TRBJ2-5,TGTGCCAGCAGCGTAGAAGGCAGGACAGGGACCCAGTACTTC,CASSVEGRTGTQYF
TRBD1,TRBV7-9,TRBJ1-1,TGTGCCAGCAGCTTAAAATCTCCGGGACAGGGGAGCTGGTACACTGAAGCTTTCTTT,CASSLKSPGQGSWYTEAFF
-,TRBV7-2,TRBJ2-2,TGTGCCAGCAGCCCACAGGGTGCTGGCGGGGAGCTGTTTTTT,CASSPQGAGGELFF
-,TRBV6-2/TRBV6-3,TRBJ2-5,TGTGCCAGCAGTTACTCGGGACTTATGTACCAAGAGACCCAGTACTTC,CASSYSGLMYQETQYF
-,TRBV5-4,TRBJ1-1,TGTGCCAGCAGCCTTGACCGCCTGAACACTGAAGCTTTCTTT,CASSLDRLNTEAFF
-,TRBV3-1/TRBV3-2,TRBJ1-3,TGTGCCAGCAGCCAAGTTGAGACTCTCTCTGGAAACACCATATATTTT,CASSQVETLSGNTIYF